The sequence of this T cell receptor beta chain was determined in a study of identical twins. This clonotype was observed a handful of times. Its antigen is undetermined. Findings and caveats of the study: High-abundance cord blood beta clonotypes had fewer insertions; memory repertoires showed none. Conclusions came from cross-sectional statistical analysis, not from following the same donors. With beta out-of-frame sequences, excess sharing by twins was weaker.

V gave up 0 bases and J gave up 4 bases; unmatched junction bases: 8. CDR1 and CDR2 (germline): MNHEY, SVGAGI. CDR3 length: 17 amino acids. After template switching added a universal primer site, the resulting cDNA carried unique molecular identifiers. Each CDR3 protein gets one entry after TCRdb re-called the 5' RACE reads with MiXCR. The table lists about 300,000 distinct CDR3 sequences, 9% to 15% of them singletons, with around 6.9% in the top ten. This sample was shared with a second study, whose subject was yellow fever vaccine responses in identical twins.

This sequence joins TRBV6-5 and TRBJ2-1; TRBD2 agrees at 8 bases. Sequencing was carried out using CD8+ T cells sorted from blood. The TCR sequence derives from a woman between 18 and 30 years old in good health. The CDR3 nucleotides read TGTGCCAGCAGTTACTCTCTGAGCGGGGGAGGGTACAATGAGCAGTTCTTC. Translating it yields CASSYSLSGGGYNEQFF.